This TCR beta chain was documented in a study of blood T cell repertoires in COVID-19. Turning to the study itself: Some COVID-19 samples were acute and others convalescent; all came from the United States, Italy and Spain.

Original handling: Quantification of nucleated cells was approximated via reference gene primer amplification. TCRdb's table, derived via immunoSEQ multiplex PCR, lists solely in-frame clones and lacks some. The V and J calls and clone size come from that table; D and trimming were worked out from the DNA. The sample records 65,000 to 70,000 clones, 65% to 80% being singletons. The CDR3 is 13 amino acids. V lost 7 bases and J lost 6; bases outside the gene matches: 3. Germline V gene sequence: CDR1 ENHRY, CDR2 SYGVKD. This sequence was found in a human donor in a cohort sampled during active COVID-19. The material sequenced was peripheral blood. This chain joins TRBV10-3 and TRBJ2-1; 10 bases agree with TRBD2. The CDR3 is CAITGLASNEQFF. DNA of the CDR3: TGTGCCATCACGGGACTAGCGTCCAATGAGCAGTTCTTC.